This note documents a single T cell receptor beta chain sequence. Clones were sequenced by immunoSEQ multiplex PCR, and TCRdb holds only the in-frame ones, with some missing. Among more than 95,000 clones listed, over 75% were seen once. The sample comes from a study of control samples from healthy donors and cancer patients. Germline V CDR1 and CDR2: SNHLY, FYNNEI. V was shortened by 2 bases and J by 6 bases, with 13 bases between the two germline ends. The CDR3 sequence is 15 residues long. Input material: blood. This clonotype originated in a man younger than 35 in good health. The chain joins TRBV2 to TRBJ1-4; the D is unclear. CDR3 residues: CASSESARLYEKLFF. CDR3 bases: TGTGCCAGCAGTGAATCCGCCAGACTTTATGAAAAACTGTTTTTT.